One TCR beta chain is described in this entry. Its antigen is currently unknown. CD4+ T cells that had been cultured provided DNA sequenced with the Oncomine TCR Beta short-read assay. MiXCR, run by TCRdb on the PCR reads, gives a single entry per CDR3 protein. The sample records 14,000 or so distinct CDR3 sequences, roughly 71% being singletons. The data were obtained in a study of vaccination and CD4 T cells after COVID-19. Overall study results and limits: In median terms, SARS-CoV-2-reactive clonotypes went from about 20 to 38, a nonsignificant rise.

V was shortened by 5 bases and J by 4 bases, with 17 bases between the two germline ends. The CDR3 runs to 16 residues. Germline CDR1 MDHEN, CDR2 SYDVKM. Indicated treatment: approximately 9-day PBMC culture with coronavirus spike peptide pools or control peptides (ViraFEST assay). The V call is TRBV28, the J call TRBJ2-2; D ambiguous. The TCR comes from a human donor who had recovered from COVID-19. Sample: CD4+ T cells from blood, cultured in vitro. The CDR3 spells CASSPSVEPVTGELFF. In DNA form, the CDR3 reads TGTGCCAGCAGTCCCTCGGTTGAGCCCGTCACCGGGGAGCTGTTTTTT.